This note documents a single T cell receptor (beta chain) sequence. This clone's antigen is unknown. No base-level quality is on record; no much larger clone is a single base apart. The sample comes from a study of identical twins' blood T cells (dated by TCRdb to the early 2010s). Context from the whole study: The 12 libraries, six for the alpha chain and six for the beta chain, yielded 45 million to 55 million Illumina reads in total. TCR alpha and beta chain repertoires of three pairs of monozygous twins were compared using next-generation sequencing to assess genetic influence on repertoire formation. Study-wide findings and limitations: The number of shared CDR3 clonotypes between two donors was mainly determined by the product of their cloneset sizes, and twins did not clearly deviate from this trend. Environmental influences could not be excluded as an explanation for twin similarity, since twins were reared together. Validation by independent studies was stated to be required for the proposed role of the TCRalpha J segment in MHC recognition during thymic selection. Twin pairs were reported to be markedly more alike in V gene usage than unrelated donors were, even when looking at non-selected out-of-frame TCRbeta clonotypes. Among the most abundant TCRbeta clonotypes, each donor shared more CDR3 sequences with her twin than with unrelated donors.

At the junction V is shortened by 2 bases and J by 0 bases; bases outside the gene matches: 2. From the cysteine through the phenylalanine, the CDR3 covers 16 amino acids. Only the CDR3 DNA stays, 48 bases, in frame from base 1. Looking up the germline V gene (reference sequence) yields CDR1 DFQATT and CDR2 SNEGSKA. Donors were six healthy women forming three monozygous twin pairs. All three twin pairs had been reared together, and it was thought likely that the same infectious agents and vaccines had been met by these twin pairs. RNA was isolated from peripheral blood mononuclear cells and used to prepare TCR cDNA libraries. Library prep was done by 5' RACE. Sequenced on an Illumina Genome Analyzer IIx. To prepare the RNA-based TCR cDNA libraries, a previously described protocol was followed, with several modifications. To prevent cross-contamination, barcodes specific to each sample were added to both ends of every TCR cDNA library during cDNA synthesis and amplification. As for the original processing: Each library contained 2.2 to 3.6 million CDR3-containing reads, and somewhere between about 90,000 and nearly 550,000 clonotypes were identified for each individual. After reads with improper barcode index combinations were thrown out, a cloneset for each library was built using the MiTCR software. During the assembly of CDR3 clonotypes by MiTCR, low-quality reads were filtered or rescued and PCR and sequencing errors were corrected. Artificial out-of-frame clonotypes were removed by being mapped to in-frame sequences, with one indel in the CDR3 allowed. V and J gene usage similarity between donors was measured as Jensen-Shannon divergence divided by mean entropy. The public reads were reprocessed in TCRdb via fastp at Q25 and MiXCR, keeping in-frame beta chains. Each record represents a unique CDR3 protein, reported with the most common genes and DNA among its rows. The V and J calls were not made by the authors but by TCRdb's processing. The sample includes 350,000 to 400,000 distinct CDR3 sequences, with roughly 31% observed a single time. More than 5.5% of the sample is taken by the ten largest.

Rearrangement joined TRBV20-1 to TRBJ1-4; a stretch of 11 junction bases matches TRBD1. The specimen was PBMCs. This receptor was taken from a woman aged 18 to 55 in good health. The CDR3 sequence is CSARRTGGSTNEKLFF. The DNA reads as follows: TGCAGTGCTAGAAGGACAGGGGGCTCAACTAATGAAAAACTGTTTTTT.